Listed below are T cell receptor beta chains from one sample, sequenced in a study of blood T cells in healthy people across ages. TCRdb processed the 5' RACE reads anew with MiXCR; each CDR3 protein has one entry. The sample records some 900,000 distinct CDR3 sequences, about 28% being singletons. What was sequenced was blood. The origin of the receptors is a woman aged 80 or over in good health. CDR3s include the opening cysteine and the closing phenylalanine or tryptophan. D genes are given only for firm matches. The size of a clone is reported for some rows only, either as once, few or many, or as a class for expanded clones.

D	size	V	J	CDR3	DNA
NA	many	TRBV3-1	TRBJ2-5	CASSRVMGTQYF	TGTGCCAGCAGCCGGGTCATGGGGACCCAGTACTTC
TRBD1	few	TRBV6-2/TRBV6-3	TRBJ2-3	CASSVTGVINTQYF	TGTGCCAGCAGCGTGACAGGGGTCATAAATACGCAGTATTTT
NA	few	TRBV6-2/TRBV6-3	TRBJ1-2	CASGSYERRVNYGYTF	TGTGCCAGCGGTTCCTATGAGAGACGGGTTAACTATGGCTACACCTTC
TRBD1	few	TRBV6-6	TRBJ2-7	CASIRGTGGFYEQYF	TGTGCCAGCATCCGGGGGACAGGGGGGTTCTACGAGCAGTACTTC
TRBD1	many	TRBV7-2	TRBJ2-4	CASSLGTANIQYF	TGTGCCAGCAGCTTGGGGACAGCAAACATTCAGTACTTC
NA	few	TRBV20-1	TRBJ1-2	CSAGEGKPFNTF	TGCAGTGCTGGCGAGGGGAAACCTTTTAACACCTTC
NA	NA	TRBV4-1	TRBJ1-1	CASSQATVLNTEAFF	TGCGCCAGCAGCCAAGCGACAGTCCTGAACACTGAAGCTTTCTTT
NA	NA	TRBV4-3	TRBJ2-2	CASSHTGELFF	TGCGCCAGCAGTCACACCGGGGAGCTGTTTTTT
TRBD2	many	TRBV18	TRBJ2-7	CASSPGGYEQYF	TGTGCCAGCAGCCCGGGGGGATACGAGCAGTACTTC
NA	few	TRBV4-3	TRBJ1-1	CASSPIAGVDTEAFF	TGCGCCAGCAGCCCAATTGCTGGGGTGGACACTGAAGCTTTCTTT
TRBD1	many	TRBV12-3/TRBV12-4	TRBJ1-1	CASSGPGTGVNTEAFF	TGTGCCAGCAGTGGTCCCGGGACAGGGGTGAACACTGAAGCTTTCTTT
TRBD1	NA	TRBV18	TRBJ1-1	CASSPVSRTGDTEAFF	TGTGCCAGCTCACCTGTTAGTCGGACAGGGGATACTGAAGCTTTCTTT
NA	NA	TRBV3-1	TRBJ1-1	CASSQGEGLTFF	TGTGCCAGCAGCCAAGGGGAAGGGCTGACTTTCTTT
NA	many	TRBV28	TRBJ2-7	CASTPRGAGEQYF	TGTGCCAGCACCCCTCGGGGCGCGGGGGAGCAGTACTTC
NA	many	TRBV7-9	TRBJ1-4	CASSLGLRGEKLFF	TGTGCCAGCAGCTTAGGCCTACGAGGTGAAAAACTGTTTTTT
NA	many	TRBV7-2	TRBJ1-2	CASSGGGRDGYTF	TGTGCCAGCAGTGGGGGGGGGCGCGATGGCTACACCTTC
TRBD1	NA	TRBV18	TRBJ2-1	CASSTNSGGEQFF	TGTGCCAGCTCAACGAATTCAGGGGGTGAGCAGTTCTTC
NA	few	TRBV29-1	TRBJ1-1	CSVFLVTEAFF	TGCAGCGTCTTTCTGGTCACTGAAGCTTTCTTT
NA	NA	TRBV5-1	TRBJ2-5	CASTRDNNQETQYF	TGCGCCAGCACAAGGGACAATAACCAAGAGACCCAGTACTTC
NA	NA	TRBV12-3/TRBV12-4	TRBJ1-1	CASSPLGRTSEAFF	TGTGCCAGCAGTCCCCTTGGACGGACATCTGAAGCTTTCTTT
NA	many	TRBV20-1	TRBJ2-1	CSARDGGPSYNEQFF	TGCAGTGCTAGAGATGGGGGGCCCTCCTACAATGAGCAGTTCTTC
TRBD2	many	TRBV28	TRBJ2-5	CASRPQGRGGRETQYF	TGTGCCAGCAGACCTCAGGGGCGGGGGGGCCGAGAGACCCAGTACTTC
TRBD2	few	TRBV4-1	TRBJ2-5	CASSSNMGLAGETQYF	TGCGCCAGCAGCTCCAATATGGGACTAGCGGGAGAGACCCAGTACTTC
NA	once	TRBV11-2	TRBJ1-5	CASSYDTGQPQHF	TGTGCCAGCAGCTATGACACGGGGCAGCCCCAGCATTTT
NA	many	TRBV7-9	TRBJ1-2	CASSLQKDGYTF	TGTGCCAGCAGCTTACAGAAAGATGGCTACACCTTC
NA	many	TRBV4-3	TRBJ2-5	CASSQDRQETQYF	TGCGCCAGCAGCCAAGATCGGCAAGAGACCCAGTACTTC
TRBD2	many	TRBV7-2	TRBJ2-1	CASSLAWGVSGGAEQFF	TGTGCCAGCAGCTTAGCTTGGGGGGTTAGCGGGGGGGCTGAGCAGTTCTTC
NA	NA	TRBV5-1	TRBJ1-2	CTSSDGQNYGYTF	TGCACCAGCAGCGACGGACAGAACTATGGCTACACCTTC
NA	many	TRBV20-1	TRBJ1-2	CSARDPVGVSGYTF	TGCAGTGCTAGAGATCCGGTCGGTGTGTCTGGCTACACCTTC
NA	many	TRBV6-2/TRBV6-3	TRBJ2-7	CASSPPGSSLYEQYF	TGTGCCAGCAGTCCCCCTGGCAGCAGCCTCTACGAGCAGTACTTC
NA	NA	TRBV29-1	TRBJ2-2	CSSGSNTGERFF	TGCAGCAGCGGCTCGAACACCGGGGAGCGGTTTTTT
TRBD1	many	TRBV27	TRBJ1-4	CASWNLGQGGGKLFF	TGTGCCAGCTGGAACCTTGGACAGGGCGGAGGAAAACTGTTTTTT
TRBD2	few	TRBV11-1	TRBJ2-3	CASSSRIVTSGGSLSTDTQYF	TGTGCCAGCAGCTCCCGGATAGTGACTAGCGGGGGCTCCTTAAGCACAGATACGCAGTATTTT
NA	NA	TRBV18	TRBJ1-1	CASSLGGGQETEAFF	TGTGCCAGCTCACTAGGCGGGGGGCAGGAAACTGAAGCTTTCTTT
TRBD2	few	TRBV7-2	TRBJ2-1	CASSPGLAGARGEQFF	TGTGCCAGCAGCCCCGGACTAGCGGGGGCCCGGGGGGAGCAGTTCTTC